This passage covers 27 T cell receptor beta chains from one sample sequenced in a study of lymphopenia after photon versus proton radiotherapy. Profiling relied on immunoSEQ multiplex PCR, and the TCRdb table lists in-frame clones only, not all of them. The data hold roughly 57,000 clones, with around four fifths observed a single time. Here the sequenced sample was peripheral blood, taken from a patient treated with photon-based radiotherapy. All receptors come from a man over 45 with gastric cancer.

V usage is TRBV5-6 and J usage is TRBJ1-1, with D unclear. V was cut by 4 bases and J by 1 base, with 8 bases left in between. The germline CDR1 and CDR2 sequences are SGHDT and YYEEEE. The CDR3 is 13 residues long. The CDR3 nucleotides read TGTGCCAGCAGCCCGAACAGGAACACTGAAGCTTTCTTT. This gives the protein CASSPNRNTEAFF.

The CDR3 DNA follows: TGTGCCAGCAGGATATACGCGGGACAGGAAAAACTGTTTTTT. It translates to CASRIYAGQEKLFF. The gene calls are TRBV6-1 and TRBJ1-4; 7 bases map to TRBD1. Looked up from germline, CDR1 is MNHNS and CDR2 is SASEGT. The ends lost 6 bases at V and 8 bases at J; junction bases unmatched: 9. CDR3 length: 14 residues.

The chain uses TRBV5-4 and TRBJ2-4; a weak D match, TRBD1 (5 bases). Germline V gene data show CDR1 as SGHNT and CDR2 as YYREEE (reference sequence). Trimming pared 0 bases from V and 7 bases from J, leaving 11 bases between. The CDR3 totals 14 residues. The CDR3 nucleotides read TGTGCCAGCAGCTTGGAAGGGGTCGGGAACATTCAGTACTTC. Its translation: CASSLEGVGNIQYF.

This chain uses TRBV9 with TRBJ2-7; tentative D call: TRBD2 (5 bases). Deletions cut 3 bases from V and 2 bases from J, with 18 bases between. The CDR3 contains 16 residues. Germline V gene sequence: CDR1 SGDLS, CDR2 YYNGEE. DNA for the CDR3: TGTGCCAGCAGCGCACCCGGACTGAGAAGCGCCTACGAGCAGTACTTC. Translated, it gives CASSAPGLRSAYEQYF.

J is TRBJ1-2 and V is TRBV6-1, with D unresolved. CDR3 length: 14 amino acids. Trimming took 6 bases from V and 6 from J, leaving 17 bases between them. CDR1 is MNHNS and CDR2 is SASEGT in the germline V gene. CDR3 coding DNA: TGTGCCAGCAGCCTCTTACCGGGAATCGATGGCTACACCTTC. Encoded protein: CASSLLPGIDGYTF.

The chain is built from TRBV6-1 and TRBJ2-3, with TRBD2 matching 12 bases. Germline CDR1 reads MNHNS; CDR2 reads SASEGT. The CDR3 totals 19 residues. After removal of 2 bases from V and 0 bases from J, the junction contained 9 bases not matched to a gene. As DNA, the CDR3 is TGTGCCAGCAGTGAACCCGCTAGCGGGAGGGGTTATAGCACAGATACGCAGTATTTT. This codes for CASSEPASGRGYSTDTQYF.

This clone came up a few times. The chain recombines TRBV27 with TRBJ1-2, with D unresolved. Trimming took 0 bases from V and 4 from J, leaving 12 bases between them. Germline lookup yields CDR1 MNHEY and CDR2 SMNVEV (reference sequence). The CDR3 has 15 residues. The CDR3 here is CASSLSSLVSYGYTF. CDR3 coding DNA: TGTGCCAGCAGTTTATCGTCCCTTGTGAGCTATGGCTACACCTTC.

Comments on this clone: Compared with germline, one end of the junction differs, possibly owing to a read error. The V and J genes are TRBV5-1 and TRBJ1-2; the match to TRBD1 covers 7 bases. Germline CDR1 reads SGHRS; CDR2 reads YFSETQ. This CDR3 comprises 12 residues. The CDR3 coding sequence is TGCGCCAGCAGTCAACAGGGGTATGACTACACCTTC. Its translation: CASSQQGYDYTF.

The rearrangement joins TRBV5-1 to TRBJ2-7; 12 bases agree with TRBD1. The CDR3 is made up of 14 amino acids. Losses at the gene ends were 3 bases for V and 6 bases for J; bases not matched to a gene: 4. Germline values: CDR1 SGHRS, CDR2 YFSETQ. DNA for the CDR3: TGCGCCAGCAGCTCCGGGACAGGGGGCGCCGAGCAGTACTTC. Translated: CASSSGTGGAEQYF.

This clone occurred a few times. The chain uses TRBV7-2 and TRBJ1-5; no reliable D call. With 2 bases removed from V and 0 bases from J, the gap between germline ends came to 5 bases. The germline V gene encodes CDR1 SGHTA and CDR2 FQGNSA. This CDR3 contains 14 residues. CDR3 region: CASSLTDSNQPQHF. CDR3 bases: TGTGCCAGCAGCTTAACGGATAGCAATCAGCCCCAGCATTTT.

The chain couples TRBV10-3 to TRBJ2-3; D may be TRBD2 (6 bases). The CDR3 loop spans 15 amino acids. Germline V lookup: CDR1 ENHRY, CDR2 SYGVKD. V gave up 3 bases and J gave up 5 bases, with 15 bases separating them. The CDR3 region is CAISDPGLAIDTQYF. CDR3 bases: TGTGCCATCAGTGACCCGGGACTTGCGATAGATACGCAGTATTTT.

The rearrangement joins TRBV5-4 to TRBJ2-3; tentative D call: TRBD2 (6 bases). There are 16 residues in the CDR3. The germline V gene has CDR1 SGHNT and CDR2 YYREEE (reference sequence). V was trimmed by 2 bases and J by 1 base, leaving 14 bases between them. The CDR3 sequence: CASSFPLASGTDTQYF. The CDR3 region has the DNA TGTGCCAGCAGCTTTCCCCTAGCGTCTGGCACAGATACGCAGTATTTT.

In this sample, this clone turned up once. The J gene is TRBJ2-1, the V gene TRBV4-3, with 12 bases lining up with TRBD2. The CDR3 has 16 amino acids. The V segment lost 0 bases and the J segment 8 bases; nucleotides outside the gene matches: 5. The germline V gene has CDR1 LGHNA and CDR2 YSLEER. The CDR3 loop reads CASSQDKLAGGDEQFF. Here the CDR3 DNA reads TGCGCCAGCAGCCAAGATAAACTAGCGGGAGGCGATGAGCAGTTCTTC.

CDR3 DNA: TGTGCCAGCAGCTTACAGATGAACACTGAAGCTTTCTTT. Its protein is CASSLQMNTEAFF. The chain links TRBV11-2 to TRBJ1-1; D uncertain. V lost 2 bases and J 0 bases, leaving 4 bases between the germline ends. The CDR3 is 13 residues long. Germline CDR1 reads SGHAT; CDR2 reads FQNNGV.

The chain recombines TRBV9 with TRBJ2-1; 13 bases are shared with TRBD2. V trimming: 3 bases; J trimming: 8 bases; junction bases outside the gene matches: 11. The V gene's germline CDR1 is SGDLS and CDR2 YYNGEE. The CDR3 extends over 17 amino acids. The CDR3 bases are TGTGCCAGCAGCGCTGGGACTAGCGGGATCCTTTCGGATGAGCAGTTCTTC. It translates to CASSAGTSGILSDEQFF. Complete variable domain (other parts from reference TRBV9 and TRBJ2-1): DSGVTQTPKHLITATGQRVTLRCSPRSGDLSVYWYQQSLDQGLQFLIQYYNGEERAKGNILERFSAQQFPDLHSELNLSSLELGDSALYFCASSAGTSGILSDEQFFGPGTRLTVL.

This clone was seen more than once but under ten times. J is TRBJ1-2 and V is TRBV2; D remains unclear. There are 13 residues in the CDR3. Germline CDR1 is SNHLY and CDR2 is FYNNEI. V dropped 6 bases and J dropped 3 bases, with 11 bases sitting between them. CDR3 nucleotide sequence: TGTGCCAGCAGCCTCGGACGGGACTATGGCTACACCTTC. It is translated as CASSLGRDYGYTF. The full variable domain, its missing parts supplied by reference TRBV2 and TRBJ1-2, is EPEVTQTPSHQVTQMGQEVILRCVPISNHLYFYWYRQILGQKVEFLVSFYNNEISEKSEIFDDQFSVERPDGSNFTLKIRSTKLEDSAMYFCASSLGRDYGYTFGSGTRLTVV.

The chain carries TRBV15 and TRBJ2-5; D possibly corresponds to TRBD2 (6 bases). V was shortened by 5 bases and J by 1 base, with 11 bases between the two germline ends. Germline V CDR1 and CDR2: LNHNV, YYDKDF (reference sequence). The CDR3 has 14 residues. The CDR3 here is CATSLRGRQETQYF. CDR3 in DNA: TGTGCCACCAGCCTGCGGGGCCGCCAAGAGACCCAGTACTTC.

The chain carries TRBV27 and TRBJ2-4; D remains ambiguous. The V gene lost 4 bases and the J gene lost 6 bases, with 13 bases spanning the gap. Germline V lookup: CDR1 MNHEY, CDR2 SMNVEV (reference sequence). The CDR3 extends over 14 amino acids. Here the CDR3 reads CASSSSSPRNIQYF. Written as DNA, the CDR3 is TGTGCCAGCAGTTCCTCGAGCCCCAGAAACATTCAGTACTTC.

The chain recombines TRBV5-1 with TRBJ2-5; a weak D match, TRBD2 (5 bases). The germline gives CDR1 SGHRS, CDR2 YFSETQ. The CDR3 extends over 12 amino acids. Between the trimmed V and J ends, which lost 1 base and 5 bases, there was a span of 6 bases. The CDR3 here is CASSLPGETQYF. CDR3 nucleotide sequence: TGCGCCAGCAGCTTGCCGGGGGAGACCCAGTACTTC.

V usage is TRBV29-1 and J usage is TRBJ2-7; D uncertain. CDR3 size: 11 residues. Trimming removed 7 bases at V and 2 bases at J, with 9 bases between. The germline gives CDR1 SQVTM, CDR2 ANQGSEA. In DNA form, the CDR3 reads TGCAGCGCTGACGGGCCCTACGAGCAGTACTTC. Translated: CSADGPYEQYF.

The V call is TRBV5-4, the J call TRBJ2-1; 11 nucleotides match TRBD1. The CDR3 covers 16 residues. J gave up 4 bases and V 3 bases, and 6 bases lay outside the gene matches. CDR1 and CDR2 (germline): SGHNT, YYREEE (reference sequence). The CDR3 bases are TGTGCCAGCAGCTCTACCGGGACAGGGGGTTACAATGAGCAGTTCTTC. Translating it yields CASSSTGTGGYNEQFF.

The chain combines TRBV19 with TRBJ2-2; D is unclear. V lost 6 bases and J 2 bases, leaving 4 bases between the germline ends. The germline V gene encodes CDR1 LNHDA and CDR2 SQIVND (reference sequence). The CDR3 sequence is 12 residues long. The CDR3 nucleotides read TGTGCCAGTAGCATCAACACCGGGGAGCTGTTTTTT. It codes for CASSINTGELFF.

The V and J genes are TRBV6-6 and TRBJ1-5; the D is unclear. In germline, CDR1 is MNHNY, CDR2 SVGAGI (reference sequence). CDR3 length equals 12 residues. V shed 2 bases and J shed 5 bases, with 4 bases lying between them. Here the CDR3 DNA reads TGTGCCAGCAGTTACCCCGATCAGCCCCAGCATTTT. It yields the protein CASSYPDQPQHF.

The rearrangement joins TRBV20-1 to TRBJ1-1, with unresolved D. V lost 2 bases, J lost 4 bases, and 5 bases lay in between. Germline V lookup: CDR1 DFQATT, CDR2 SNEGSKA (reference sequence). CDR3 length: 11 residues. This CDR3 is CSARSGTEAFF. The CDR3 bases are TGCAGTGCTAGATCGGGCACTGAAGCTTTCTTT.

The chain uses TRBV19 and TRBJ2-7; no definite D call. The CDR3 consists of 13 residues. The germline CDR1 and CDR2 sequences are LNHDA and SQIVND (reference sequence). The V end was cut by 3 bases, the J end by 6 bases, with 12 bases between. The CDR3 is CASSIARASEQYF. The DNA for the CDR3 is TGTGCCAGTAGTATTGCCCGCGCCTCCGAGCAGTACTTC. Full variable domain (rest looked up from reference TRBV19 and TRBJ2-7): DGGITQSPKYLFRKEGQNVTLSCEQNLNHDAMYWYRQDPGQGLRLIYYSQIVNDFQKGDIAEGYSVSREKKESFPLTVTSAQKNPTAFYLCASSIARASEQYFGPGTRLTVT.

The table lists this clone with a few counts. The V and J genes are TRBV5-6 and TRBJ2-7, with D possibly matching TRBD1 (5 bases). V was cut by 4 bases and J by 2 bases, with 7 bases left in between. The germline V gene encodes CDR1 SGHDT and CDR2 YYEEEE. This CDR3 is 12 amino acids long. CDR3 DNA: TGTGCCAGCAGCCTGACAGCCTACGAGCAGTACTTC. Its translation is CASSLTAYEQYF. Looking up the rest from reference TRBV5-6 and TRBJ2-7 gives the full variable domain: DAGVTQSPTHLIKTRGQQVTLRCSPKSGHDTVSWYQQALGQGPQFIFQYYEEEERQRGNFPDRFSGHQFPNYSSELNVNALLLGDSALYLCASSLTAYEQYFGPGTRLTVT.

This clone was observed once. CDR3 nucleotides: TGTGCCAGCAGCCCTAGTTTACTAGCGGGAGGGAGCGACAGGTGGAATGAGCAGTTCTTC. Encoded protein: CASSPSLLAGGSDRWNEQFF. The V call is TRBV7-6, the J call TRBJ2-1; 13 bases fit TRBD2. Germline V gene data show CDR1 as SGHVS and CDR2 as FNYEAQ. V was pared by 5 bases and J by 7 bases, with 20 bases of the junction left unmatched. The CDR3 consists of 20 residues. The full variable domain, rest sourced from reference TRBV7-6 and TRBJ2-1, is GAGVSQSPRYKVTKRGQDVALRCDPISGHVSLYWYRQALGQGPEFLTYFNYEAQQDKSGLPNDRFSAERPEGSISTLTIQRTEQRDSAMYRCASSPSLLAGGSDRWNEQFFGPGTRLTVL.